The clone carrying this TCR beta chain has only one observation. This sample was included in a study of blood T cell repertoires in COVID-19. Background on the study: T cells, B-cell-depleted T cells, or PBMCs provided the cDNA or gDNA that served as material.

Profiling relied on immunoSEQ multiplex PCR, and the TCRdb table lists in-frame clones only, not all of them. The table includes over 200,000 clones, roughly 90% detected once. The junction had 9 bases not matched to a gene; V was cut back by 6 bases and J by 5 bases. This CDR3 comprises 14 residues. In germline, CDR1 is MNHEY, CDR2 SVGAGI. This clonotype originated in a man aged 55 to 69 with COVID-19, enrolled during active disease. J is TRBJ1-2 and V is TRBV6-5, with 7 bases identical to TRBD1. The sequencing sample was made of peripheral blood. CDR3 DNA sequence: TGTGCCAGCAGCCCCACCGACAGGGCGTATGGCTACACCTTC. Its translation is CASSPTDRAYGYTF.